The 30 T cell receptor beta chains reported below all come from one sample, sequenced in a study of blood T cell repertoires in COVID-19. The table came from immunoSEQ multiplex PCR; TCRdb's copy has only in-frame clones and leaves some out. The sample lists about 380,000 clones, 88% seen once, with more than 0.95% in the top ten. The material sequenced was PBMCs or T cells enriched from blood (not recorded which). These receptors all come from a woman younger than 35 who had recovered from COVID-19.

The chain employs TRBV30 and TRBJ2-7; no clear D. The CDR3 spans 8 residues. With 5 bases removed from V and 12 bases from J, the gap between germline ends came to 8 bases. From germline, CDR1 is GTSNPN and CDR2 SVGIG (reference sequence). The CDR3 DNA sequence: TGTGCCTGGGGTCCGGGGTACTTC. Translating it yields CAWGPGYF. Combining the CDR3 with reference TRBV30 and TRBJ2-7 gives the whole variable domain SQTIHQWPATLVQPVGSPLSLECTVEGTSNPNLYWYRQAAGRGLQLLFYSVGIGQISSEVPQNLSASRPQDRQFILSSKKLLLSDSGFYLCAWGPGYFGPGTRLTVT.

This clone has a single count. The chain combines TRBV18 with TRBJ1-4; D remains ambiguous. The germline V gene has CDR1 KGHSH and CDR2 LQKENI. Deletions cut 5 bases from V and 0 bases from J, with 7 bases between. The CDR3 runs to 14 residues. CDR3 sequence reads: CASSWAATNEKLFF. CDR3 in DNA: TGTGCCAGCTCATGGGCAGCAACTAATGAAAAACTGTTTTTT.

The chain uses TRBV30 and TRBJ2-1; 8 nucleotides match TRBD1. Germline V CDR1 and CDR2: GTSNPN, SVGIG (reference sequence). The length of the CDR3 is 16 residues. V shed 5 bases, J shed 0 bases, and the junction held 9 bases outside the gene matches. CDR3: CAWDRGHPSSYNEQFF. The CDR3 DNA reads as TGTGCCTGGGACAGGGGACACCCGAGCTCCTACAATGAGCAGTTCTTC.

The chain links TRBV6-5 to TRBJ1-1; the D gene is possibly TRBD1 (6 bases). The CDR3 consists of 11 residues. Per germline, CDR1 MNHEY and CDR2 SVGAGI. Between the trimmed V and J ends, which lost 8 bases and 8 bases, there was a span of 12 bases. CDR3 nucleotides: TGTGCCAGCTATACCGGGACAGAAGCTTTCTTT. Its translation is CASYTGTEAFF.

This chain links TRBV6-5 with TRBJ2-6; TRBD1 might be the D (6 bases). Germline values: CDR1 MNHEY, CDR2 SVGAGI. Trimming took 4 bases from V and 2 from J, leaving 6 bases between them. The CDR3 runs 14 residues. CDR3 protein: CASSSGAGANVLTF. As DNA, the CDR3 is TGTGCCAGCAGTTCAGGGGCTGGGGCCAACGTCCTGACTTTC.

The rearrangement links TRBV7-8 to TRBJ1-1; D not resolved. CDR3 length: 13 residues. V dropped 3 bases and J dropped 7 bases, with 12 bases sitting between them. Germline assignment: CDR1 SGHVS and CDR2 FQNEAQ. The CDR3 sequence: CASSLGQTVEAFF. The CDR3 DNA sequence: TGTGCCAGCAGCTTGGGCCAGACCGTTGAAGCTTTCTTT.

This chain connects TRBV7-3 to TRBJ2-1; 7 bases agree with TRBD2. CDR1 is SGHTA, CDR2 FQGTGA, per germline. The V and J ends lost 0 bases and 0 bases, in that order; junction bases with no gene match: 5. This CDR3 is built from 17 residues. As DNA, the CDR3 is TGTGCCAGCAGCTTAACGGGGGGGAGAAGCTCCTACAATGAGCAGTTCTTC. The encoded protein is CASSLTGGRSSYNEQFF.

This sequence joins TRBV7-3 and TRBJ2-1; D might be TRBD1 (5 bases). V was shortened by 2 bases and J by 0 bases, with 8 bases between the two germline ends. The V gene's germline CDR1 is SGHTA and CDR2 FQGTGA. CDR3 length: 15 amino acids. CDR3 sequence reads: CASSLGRGSYNEQFF. In DNA, the CDR3 is TGTGCCAGCAGCTTAGGAAGGGGCTCCTACAATGAGCAGTTCTTC.

The rearrangement uses TRBV28 and TRBJ1-2; 7 bases map to TRBD1. The CDR3 covers 15 residues. Per the germline V gene, CDR1 is MDHEN and CDR2 is SYDVKM. Trimming cost V 5 bases and J 5 bases; bases outside gene matches: 11. CDR3: CASSGPRDRSYGYTF. CDR3 nucleotide sequence: TGTGCCAGCAGTGGACCCCGGGACAGATCGTATGGCTACACCTTC.

The chain is built from TRBV20-1 and TRBJ1-1; D remains ambiguous. Germline V CDR1 and CDR2: DFQATT, SNEGSKA (reference sequence). This CDR3 has 14 residues. V lost 3 bases and J 0 bases, leaving 11 bases between the germline ends. The DNA of the CDR3 is TGCAGTGCTAGTGATGGACTAATGAACACTGAAGCTTTCTTT. This codes for CSASDGLMNTEAFF.

V and J are TRBV7-8 and TRBJ2-7; perhaps TRBD2 as D (6 bases). This CDR3 is 16 amino acids long. The germline V gene encodes CDR1 SGHVS and CDR2 FQNEAQ. Trimming took 5 bases from V and 2 from J, leaving 19 bases between them. This chain's CDR3 is CASSKVSGVQTYEQYF. CDR3 sequence (DNA): TGTGCCAGCAGCAAAGTCTCGGGGGTGCAGACCTACGAGCAGTACTTC. Filled out from reference TRBV7-8 and TRBJ2-7, the complete variable domain reads GAGVSQSPRYKVAKRGQDVALRCDPISGHVSLFWYQQALGQGPEFLTYFQNEAQLDKSGLPSDRFFAERPEGSVSTLKIQRTQQEDSAVYLCASSKVSGVQTYEQYFGPGTRLTVT.

The chain has TRBV30 and TRBJ2-4; 12 bases are shared with TRBD2. V dropped 2 bases and J dropped 1; count of bases not matched to a gene: 9. The germline V gene has CDR1 GTSNPN and CDR2 SVGIG (reference sequence). The CDR3 totals 18 residues. Here the CDR3 reads CAWSWSSGGAGAKNIQYF. CDR3 nucleotides: TGTGCCTGGAGTTGGTCTAGCGGGGGGGCCGGGGCCAAAAACATTCAGTACTTC.

The chain is built from TRBV11-2 and TRBJ2-7, with 8 bases lining up with TRBD1. CDR1 and CDR2 from the germline V gene are SGHAT and FQNNGV. V trimming: 1 base; J trimming: 2 bases; junction bases outside the gene matches: 7. The CDR3 runs 16 residues. The CDR3 sequence is CASSLVGTGPTYEQYF. In DNA, the CDR3 is TGTGCCAGCAGCTTAGTAGGGACAGGACCGACCTACGAGCAGTACTTC.

This sequence joins TRBV30 and TRBJ2-2; TRBD1 is a possible D gene (5 bases). The V gene lost 0 bases and the J gene lost 1 base, with 12 bases spanning the gap. CDR3 length: 16 amino acids. Per the germline V gene, CDR1 is GTSNPN and CDR2 is SVGIG (reference sequence). CDR3 residues: CAWSVIQGLNTGELFF. CDR3 DNA: TGTGCCTGGAGTGTAATCCAGGGATTGAACACCGGGGAGCTGTTTTTT.

This chain joins TRBV28 and TRBJ2-2, with TRBD2 matching over 10 bases. With 5 bases clipped from V and 4 bases from J, the junction kept 1 base outside the gene matches. This CDR3 is built from 14 residues. CDR1 and CDR2 from the germline V gene are MDHEN and SYDVKM. This CDR3 is CASSERGGTGELFF. The CDR3 bases are TGTGCCAGCAGTGAGCGGGGGGGCACCGGGGAGCTGTTTTTT.

The chain recombines TRBV6-4 with TRBJ1-2, with D hard to call. Trimming cost V 3 bases and J 0 bases, with 11 bases left between them. The CDR3 is 15 amino acids. Germline values: CDR1 MRHNA, CDR2 SNTAGT. The CDR3 coding sequence is TGTGCCAGCAGTGAGAGGGCCGGGACTAACTATGGCTACACCTTC. Translated, it gives CASSERAGTNYGYTF.

CDR3 protein: CASSEYRYGYTF. As DNA, the CDR3 is TGTGCCAGCAGTGAATATCGCTATGGCTACACCTTC. This chain uses TRBV6-1 with TRBJ1-2; D uncertain. The CDR3 runs to 12 residues. The V end was cut by 2 bases, the J end by 4 bases, with 5 bases between. From germline, CDR1 is MNHNS and CDR2 SASEGT.

The gene calls are TRBV6-2 or TRBV6-3 and TRBJ1-2; 8 positions agree with TRBD1. V shed 5 bases, J shed 5 bases, and the junction held 4 bases outside the gene matches. The CDR3 has 13 amino acids. Germline V gene sequence: CDR1 MNHEY, CDR2 SVGEGT. CDR3 loop: CASSTGQDYGYTF. In DNA, the CDR3 is TGTGCCAGCAGTACGGGACAGGATTATGGCTACACCTTC.

The chain employs TRBV15 and TRBJ1-3, with a tentative D call TRBD1 (6 bases). CDR1 and CDR2 (germline): LNHNV, YYDKDF (reference sequence). Trimming took 8 bases from V and 6 from J, leaving 17 bases between them. The CDR3 is 14 residues long. The CDR3 DNA is TGTGCCACCGGGGCGGGGGGCTGGGAAAACACCATATATTTT. Protein product: CATGAGGWENTIYF.

This rearrangement joins TRBV5-1 to TRBJ2-5, with D perhaps matching TRBD2 (7 bases). Trimming cost V 0 bases and J 4 bases, with 10 bases left between them. The germline CDR1 and CDR2 sequences are SGHRS and YFSETQ. This CDR3 is 14 amino acids long. The CDR3 sequence is CASSLARGAETQYF. The CDR3, as DNA: TGCGCCAGCAGCTTGGCTCGGGGGGCAGAGACCCAGTACTTC.

This chain links TRBV7-3 with TRBJ2-1; 8 bases line up with TRBD1. From germline, CDR1 is SGHTA and CDR2 FQGTGA. The ends lost 4 bases at V and 1 base at J; junction bases unmatched: 3. The CDR3 extends over 15 amino acids. This CDR3 is CASSSTGGSYNEQFF. CDR3 nucleotide sequence: TGTGCCAGCAGCTCCACAGGGGGTTCCTACAATGAGCAGTTCTTC.

The V gene is TRBV30, the J gene TRBJ2-5; 8 nucleotides align to TRBD1. The V gene's germline CDR1 is GTSNPN and CDR2 SVGIG (reference sequence). Germline trimming cut 1 base from V and 2 bases from J; bases unmatched to any gene: 3. The CDR3 spans 14 residues. Here the CDR3 DNA reads TGTGCCTGGAGTGCAGGGGGCGGGCAAGAGACCCAGTACTTC. As protein: CAWSAGGGQETQYF.

This clone has more than one count but fewer than ten. This chain connects TRBV2 to TRBJ1-3, with TRBD1 identical over 12 bases. CDR3 size: 17 residues. The germline V gene has CDR1 SNHLY and CDR2 FYNNEI. The trim removed 5 bases at V and 4 bases at J, leaving 9 bases unmatched. The CDR3 spells CASSRGGQGASGNTIYF. In DNA form, the CDR3 reads TGTGCCAGCAGTCGAGGGGGACAGGGGGCGTCAGGAAACACCATATATTTT.

V usage is TRBV7-6 and J usage is TRBJ1-4, with 9 bases fitting TRBD1. The CDR3 runs 14 residues. V lost 4 bases, J lost 10 bases, and 7 bases stayed unmatched. CDR1 is SGHVS and CDR2 is FNYEAQ in the germline V gene. The CDR3 DNA reads TGTGCCAGCAGCTCGGACAGGGGAGACAGAAAACTGTTTTTT. Its protein product is CASSSDRGDRKLFF. The whole variable domain, remainder taken from reference TRBV7-6 and TRBJ1-4, is GAGVSQSPRYKVTKRGQDVALRCDPISGHVSLYWYRQALGQGPEFLTYFNYEAQQDKSGLPNDRFSAERPEGSISTLTIQRTEQRDSAMYRCASSSDRGDRKLFFGSGTQLSVL.

The V and J genes are TRBV7-3 and TRBJ2-3; 13 nucleotides align to TRBD2. Germline values: CDR1 SGHTA, CDR2 FQGTGA. V trimming: 2 bases; J trimming: 5 bases; junction bases outside the gene matches: 13. CDR3 length equals 19 residues. The CDR3: CASSLGPPLAGGPIDTQYF. In DNA form, the CDR3 reads TGTGCCAGCAGCTTAGGACCGCCACTAGCGGGGGGGCCAATAGATACGCAGTATTTT.

This chain joins TRBV5-5 and TRBJ1-1; 9 bases line up with TRBD1. Trimming cost V 4 bases and J 4 bases; bases outside gene matches: 8. CDR1 and CDR2 from the germline V gene are SGHKS and YYEKEE (reference sequence). CDR3 length: 15 residues. This chain's CDR3 is CASSDTDRGVTEAFF. As DNA, the CDR3 is TGTGCCAGCAGCGACACAGACAGGGGGGTCACTGAAGCTTTCTTT.

This clone was seen a few times. CDR3 sequence (DNA): TGTGCCAGCAGCCGGGACAGAGCCTATAATTCACCCCTCCACTTT. Its translation is CASSRDRAYNSPLHF. The chain is built from TRBV2 and TRBJ1-6, with 7 nucleotides matching TRBD1. Germline V CDR1 and CDR2: SNHLY, FYNNEI. After removal of 6 bases from V and 2 bases from J, the junction contained 4 bases not matched to a gene. This CDR3 is built from 15 residues.

This clone appeared once. The chain combines TRBV19 with TRBJ2-7, with 10 bases that match TRBD1. The V gene's germline CDR1 is LNHDA and CDR2 SQIVND (reference sequence). The ends lost 4 bases at V and 1 base at J; junction bases unmatched: 4. The CDR3 runs 15 residues. CDR3 sequence reads: CASSSRDRGSYEQYF. In DNA form, the CDR3 reads TGTGCCAGTAGTAGCCGGGACAGGGGTTCCTACGAGCAGTACTTC.

This clone has only one observation. This rearrangement joins TRBV14 to TRBJ2-5; D ambiguous. This CDR3 has 14 amino acids. V lost 3 bases and J 5 bases, leaving 13 bases between the germline ends. The germline V gene encodes CDR1 SGHDN and CDR2 FVKESK. CDR3 sequence (DNA): TGTGCCAGCAGCCAGTATGATAACGAGGAGACCCAGTACTTC. It specifies CASSQYDNEETQYF.

The genes are TRBV12-5 and TRBJ1-5; a possible D gene is TRBD1 (6 bases). The CDR3 is 15 amino acids. V was pared by 3 bases and J by 3 bases, with 12 bases between. Germline assignment: CDR1 LGHNT and CDR2 FRNRAP. The DNA for the CDR3 is TGTGCTAGTGGTTTAAGCGCAGGGGTCAATCAGCCCCAGCATTTT. Translation: CASGLSAGVNQPQHF.